Each of the 8 T cell receptor beta chains below was sequenced from the same sample in a study of CD8 T cells in Susac syndrome. Random hexamers primed reverse transcription of about 0.45 to 1 ug RNA. TCRdb passed the immunoSEQ multiplex PCR reads through MiXCR, listing each CDR3 protein once. The sample has about 180,000 distinct CDR3 sequences, roughly 95% seen once. Sequenced: CD4+ T cells from PBMCs. These receptors were obtained from a human donor with multiple sclerosis.

The DNA of the CDR3 is TGTGCCAGCAGCTCCGGGACAAACTCACCCCTCCACTTT. Its translation is CASSSGTNSPLHF. The V gene is TRBV3-1, the J gene TRBJ1-6; a possible D gene is TRBD1 (6 bases). Germline CDR1 is LGHDT and CDR2 is YNNKEL (reference sequence). The CDR3 has 13 residues. Trimming took off 5 bases at V and 10 bases at J, with 12 bases between the two ends.

The rearrangement links TRBV5-1 to TRBJ2-1; 10 positions match TRBD2. This CDR3 region has 15 residues. Per germline, CDR1 SGHRS and CDR2 YFSETQ. With 0 bases clipped from V and 5 bases from J, the junction kept 2 bases outside the gene matches. In nucleotides, the CDR3 is TGCGCCAGCAGCTTGGTACTAGCGGGGAACAATGAGCAGTTCTTC. It codes for CASSLVLAGNNEQFF.

CDR3 region: CASSLSSTGTQETQYF. CDR3 nucleotides: TGTGCCAGCAGCTTGTCCTCTACAGGGACCCAAGAGACCCAGTACTTC. This chain joins TRBV5-4 and TRBJ2-5; D possibly corresponds to TRBD1 (6 bases). CDR3 length: 16 amino acids. V lost 1 base to trimming and J lost 1 base, with 14 bases between them. Germline loops: CDR1 SGHNT, CDR2 YYREEE (reference sequence). Using reference TRBV5-4 and TRBJ2-5 for the parts outside the CDR3, the full variable domain is ETGVTQSPTHLIKTRGQQVTLRCSSQSGHNTVSWYQQALGQGPQFIFQYYREEENGRGNFPPRFSGLQFPNYSSELNVNALELDDSALYLCASSLSSTGTQETQYFGPGTRLLVL.

The genes are TRBV27 and TRBJ1-1; the D gene is possibly TRBD1 (6 bases). Looked up from germline, CDR1 is MNHEY and CDR2 is SMNVEV (reference sequence). The CDR3 contains 14 residues. The ends were cut back, 5 bases at V and 4 bases at J, with 14 bases in the middle. The CDR3 coding sequence is TGTGCCAGCAGTACCACAGGGTTCGCCACTGAAGCTTTCTTT. Protein product: CASSTTGFATEAFF.

The rearrangement links TRBV20-1 to TRBJ1-1, with D perhaps TRBD1 (5 bases). Deletions cut 0 bases from V and 8 bases from J, with 16 bases between. This CDR3 has 14 amino acids. Germline CDR1 reads DFQATT; CDR2 reads SNEGSKA (reference sequence). The CDR3 bases are TGCAGTGCTAGAGATCTGGTAGGACATCCCGAAGCTTTCTTT. This gives the protein CSARDLVGHPEAFF.

This rearrangement joins TRBV10-3 to TRBJ2-1; 9 nucleotides match TRBD2. The CDR3 runs 16 residues. V shed 6 bases and J 9 bases; nucleotides not matched to a gene: 15. Per the germline V gene, CDR1 is ENHRY and CDR2 is SYGVKD. The CDR3 DNA follows: TGTGCCATCAGCGTCCCCATAGCGGGGGCGACCGGTGAGCAGTTCTTC. Amino acid sequence: CAISVPIAGATGEQFF.

The chain carries TRBV30 and TRBJ2-3; no clear D. V lost 3 bases and J lost 2, with 9 bases in between. This CDR3 is built from 13 residues. The germline V gene has CDR1 GTSNPN and CDR2 SVGIG (reference sequence). The CDR3 here is CAWRGGITDTQYF. CDR3 DNA sequence: TGTGCCTGGAGGGGTGGTATCACAGATACGCAGTATTTT.

The rearrangement joins TRBV20-1 to TRBJ2-1; a possible D gene is TRBD1 (5 bases). The germline V gene has CDR1 DFQATT and CDR2 SNEGSKA (reference sequence). This CDR3 is built from 13 residues. The CDR3 region is CSITGSSYNEQFF. The CDR3 DNA reads TGCAGCATTACAGGCAGCTCCTACAATGAGCAGTTCTTC.